This T cell receptor beta chain derives from a study of blood T cell repertoires in COVID-19. This table comes from immunoSEQ multiplex PCR, and its TCRdb copy is limited to in-frame clones, with some not included. This sample has 250,000 or so clones, with about four fifths found just once. This CDR3 contains 10 residues. The sample comprised peripheral blood. This clonotype was obtained from a woman in her 70s with acute or convalescent COVID-19. The rearrangement links TRBV21-1 to TRBJ2-3; the table gives TRBD2 as D, unverified against the DNA. TRBV21-1 is listed as a pseudogene. CDR3 region: CASSKEVTTF. Written as DNA, the CDR3 is TGTGCCAGCAGCAAAGAGGTGACTACCTTT.